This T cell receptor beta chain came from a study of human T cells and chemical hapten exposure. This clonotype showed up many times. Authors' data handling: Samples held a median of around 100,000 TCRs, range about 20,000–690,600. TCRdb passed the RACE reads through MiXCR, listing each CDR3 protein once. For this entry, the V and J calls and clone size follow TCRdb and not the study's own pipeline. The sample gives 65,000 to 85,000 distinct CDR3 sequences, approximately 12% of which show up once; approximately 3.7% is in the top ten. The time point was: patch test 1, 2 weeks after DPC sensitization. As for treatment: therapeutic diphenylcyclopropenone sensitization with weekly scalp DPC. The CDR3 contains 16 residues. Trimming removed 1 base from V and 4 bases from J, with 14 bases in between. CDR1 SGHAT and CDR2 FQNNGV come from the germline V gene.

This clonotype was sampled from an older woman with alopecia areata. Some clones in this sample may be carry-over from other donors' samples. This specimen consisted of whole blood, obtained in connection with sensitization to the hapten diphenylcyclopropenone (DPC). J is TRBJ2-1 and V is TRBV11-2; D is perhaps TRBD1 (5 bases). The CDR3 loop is CASSLVKGLKYNEQFF. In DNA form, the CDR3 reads TGTGCCAGCAGCTTAGTAAAGGGGCTAAAGTACAATGAGCAGTTCTTC. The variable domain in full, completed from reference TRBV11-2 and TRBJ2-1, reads EAGVAQSPRYKIIEKRQSVAFWCNPISGHATLYWYQQILGQGPKLLIQFQNNGVVDDSQLPKDRFSAERLKGVDSTLKIQPAKLEDSAVYLCASSLVKGLKYNEQFFGPGTRLTVL.